These 19 T cell receptor beta chains were sequenced from one sample in a study of shared clonotypes between healthy human individuals. Assay used: immunoSEQ multiplex PCR; TCRdb lists only in-frame clones, some missing. Of around 700,000 clones listed, roughly 70% are singletons. Specimen: memory CD4+ T cells sorted from blood. Subset specified: CD45RA-negative fraction. These receptors were taken from a woman in her 30s in good health.

The chain combines TRBV2 with TRBJ2-2; TRBD2 might be the D (5 bases). The CDR3 has 15 amino acids. CDR1 is SNHLY, CDR2 FYNNEI, per germline. Trimming shortened V by 5 bases and J by 3 bases, and 13 bases separated the two germline ends. In nucleotides, the CDR3 is TGTGCCAGCAGTTCCCGGACTTCTTACACCGGGGAGCTGTTTTTT. Translated, it gives CASSSRTSYTGELFF.

V usage is TRBV5-1 and J usage is TRBJ1-1; 10 positions agree with TRBD1. Germline V gene sequence: CDR1 SGHRS, CDR2 YFSETQ. Germline trimming cut 0 bases from V and 6 bases from J; bases unmatched to any gene: 8. This CDR3 spans 16 amino acids. CDR3 in DNA: TGCGCCAGCAGCTTGGCGCCGACAGGGGGCGTCTCTGAAGCTTTCTTT. Its translation is CASSLAPTGGVSEAFF.

V and J are TRBV30 and TRBJ1-5; D is ambiguous. Per germline, CDR1 GTSNPN and CDR2 SVGIG (reference sequence). V was cut by 0 bases and J by 7 bases, with 7 bases left in between. The CDR3 consists of 12 residues. CDR3 bases: TGTGCCTGGAGTGTTGCGGGGCAGCCCCAGCATTTT. Translation gives CAWSVAGQPQHF.

The chain links TRBV15 to TRBJ1-2; TRBD1 might be the D (5 bases). The V end was cut by 5 bases, the J end by 8 bases, with 18 bases between. Germline V gives CDR1 LNHNV, CDR2 YYDKDF (reference sequence). The CDR3 length is 14 residues. The CDR3 sequence: CATSWRDFGGGYTF. CDR3 nucleotides: TGTGCCACCAGCTGGAGGGACTTCGGAGGGGGCTACACCTTC.

The rearrangement links TRBV18 to TRBJ2-3, with 10 positions matching TRBD2. With 0 bases clipped from V and 4 bases from J, the junction kept 7 bases outside the gene matches. The V gene's germline CDR1 is KGHSH and CDR2 LQKENI. The CDR3 runs to 17 residues. The CDR3 loop reads CASSPPNLAGESDTQYF. For the CDR3, the DNA is TGTGCCAGCTCACCACCGAATCTAGCGGGAGAATCAGATACGCAGTATTTT.

The chain is built from TRBV27 and TRBJ2-1; 9 nucleotides line up with TRBD1. Germline CDR1 and CDR2: MNHEY and SMNVEV (reference sequence). The CDR3 totals 15 residues. After removal of 5 bases from V and 8 bases from J, the junction contained 10 bases not matched to a gene. CDR3 amino acids: CASSTPLQGAYEQFF. For the CDR3, the DNA is TGTGCCAGCAGTACCCCCCTACAGGGGGCGTATGAGCAGTTCTTC.

The chain couples TRBV10-3 to TRBJ2-1; TRBD2 aligns across 9 bases. This CDR3 is 14 amino acids long. V lost 6 bases and J lost 7; bases outside the gene matches: 7. The germline V gene encodes CDR1 ENHRY and CDR2 SYGVKD. The CDR3 protein is CAIRNSGSQNEQFF. CDR3 DNA sequence: TGTGCCATCAGAAATAGCGGGAGTCAGAATGAGCAGTTCTTC.

The chain uses TRBV7-2 and TRBJ1-1; no definite D call. The germline V gene encodes CDR1 SGHTA and CDR2 FQGNSA. This CDR3 has 15 amino acids. V was cut by 1 base and J by 0 bases, with 9 bases left in between. CDR3 residues: CASSLGRHMNTEAFF. The CDR3 nucleotides are TGTGCCAGCAGCTTAGGGCGTCACATGAACACTGAAGCTTTCTTT. The whole variable domain, remainder taken from reference TRBV7-2 and TRBJ1-1, is GAGVSQSPSNKVTEKGKDVELRCDPISGHTALYWYRQSLGQGLEFLIYFQGNSAPDKSGLPSDRFSAERTGGSVSTLTIQRTQQEDSAVYLCASSLGRHMNTEAFFGQGTRLTVV.

The gene calls are TRBV5-1 and TRBJ1-4; the D gene is possibly TRBD1 (5 bases). Trimming shortened V by 4 bases and J by 0 bases, and 16 bases separated the two germline ends. The CDR3 contains 17 residues. The germline V gene encodes CDR1 SGHRS and CDR2 YFSETQ. CDR3 region: CASSGSTGIATNEKLFF. The CDR3 coding sequence is TGCGCCAGCAGCGGCTCAACAGGAATAGCAACTAATGAAAAACTGTTTTTT.

V and J are TRBV4-1 and TRBJ2-1, with TRBD2 identical over 8 bases. After removal of 1 base from V and 9 bases from J, the junction contained 14 bases not matched to a gene. The germline gives CDR1 MGHRA, CDR2 YSYEKL. This CDR3 is built from 17 residues. As DNA, the CDR3 is TGCGCCAGCAGCCAAGGGGGACTAGATTTAAGTGGTGGTGAGCAGTTCTTC. Its translation is CASSQGGLDLSGGEQFF.

This chain joins TRBV9 and TRBJ2-7, with 10 bases matching TRBD1. This CDR3 contains 14 residues. After removal of 3 bases from V and 3 bases from J, the junction contained 3 bases not matched to a gene. Germline lookup yields CDR1 SGDLS and CDR2 YYNGEE. The CDR3 nucleotides are TGTGCCAGCAGCGCCCGGACAGGGGGCTACGAGCAGTACTTC. It specifies CASSARTGGYEQYF.

This chain joins TRBV5-4 and TRBJ2-1; D is unclear. This CDR3 spans 14 amino acids. The germline V and J ends were trimmed by 0 bases and 5 bases, with 9 bases remaining between them. Germline V gene sequence: CDR1 SGHNT, CDR2 YYREEE (reference sequence). The CDR3 coding sequence is TGTGCCAGCAGCTTGGTACAGCGCGACAATGAGCAGTTCTTC. As protein: CASSLVQRDNEQFF.

The chain couples TRBV10-3 to TRBJ2-3; 9 bases are a match to TRBD2. Germline V lookup: CDR1 ENHRY, CDR2 SYGVKD. With 1 base clipped from V and 2 bases from J, the junction kept 4 bases outside the gene matches. The CDR3 loop spans 16 amino acids. Written as DNA, the CDR3 is TGTGCCATCAGTGAGTACCCTAGCGGGACCACAGATACGCAGTATTTT. This sequence encodes CAISEYPSGTTDTQYF.

The chain recombines TRBV11-2 with TRBJ1-2; TRBD1 aligns across 9 bases. V lost 5 bases, J lost 4 bases, and 11 bases stayed unmatched. Germline CDR1 reads SGHAT; CDR2 reads FQNNGV. This CDR3 has 16 residues. The CDR3 coding sequence is TGTGCCAGCAGCCACCCACGATCGACAGGGGGCTATGGCTACACCTTC. It specifies CASSHPRSTGGYGYTF.

This chain joins TRBV7-9 and TRBJ2-7, with 8 bases aligning to TRBD1. This CDR3 has 14 residues. Germline CDR1 reads SEHNR; CDR2 reads FQNEAQ (reference sequence). V was clipped by 2 bases and J by 7 bases; unmatched bases: 7. DNA for the CDR3: TGTGCCAGCAGCTTACAGGACAGGGTCTATGAGCAGTACTTC. Protein sequence: CASSLQDRVYEQYF.

The J gene is TRBJ1-5, the V gene TRBV2; no clear D. The CDR3 is made up of 15 amino acids. Germline V gene data show CDR1 as SNHLY and CDR2 as FYNNEI. Trimming removed 5 bases at V and 2 bases at J, with 13 bases between. The CDR3 coding sequence is TGTGCCAGCAGTTTCCATGAAGGTGGCAATCAGCCCCAGCATTTT. Its translation is CASSFHEGGNQPQHF.

V and J are TRBV25-1 and TRBJ1-4; D may be TRBD1 (5 bases). Between the trimmed V and J ends, which lost 6 bases and 7 bases, there was a span of 15 bases. CDR1 and CDR2 (germline): MGHDK, SYGVNS. CDR3 length equals 14 residues. CDR3 in amino acids: CASSLGERGEKLFF. The CDR3 DNA sequence: TGTGCCAGCAGCCTCGGGGAGAGGGGTGAAAAACTGTTTTTT.

The chain is built from TRBV2 and TRBJ2-3; 14 bases are shared with TRBD2. The germline CDR1 and CDR2 sequences are SNHLY and FYNNEI. V shed 3 bases, J shed 4 bases, and the junction held 9 bases outside the gene matches. The CDR3 is made up of 18 amino acids. CDR3 DNA: TGTGCCAGCAGTGAGTACGGGACTAGCGGGAGTGTCTCAGATACGCAGTATTTT. Translated, it gives CASSEYGTSGSVSDTQYF.

The chain recombines TRBV11-2 with TRBJ2-7; TRBD1 agrees at 7 bases. The CDR3 runs 17 residues. Unmatched junction bases numbered 10, after V lost 2 bases and J lost 0 bases. Germline V lookup: CDR1 SGHAT, CDR2 FQNNGV. The CDR3, as DNA: TGTGCCAGCAGCTTAACGGACGGGACAGCCAGCTCCTACGAGCAGTACTTC. This sequence encodes CASSLTDGTASSYEQYF.